This T cell receptor beta chain comes out of a study of cytomegalovirus exposure and HLA in healthy donors. As regards this clone: What it recognizes is unknown.

Primers for the PCR totalled 60 Vbeta and 13 Jbeta. Generated by immunoSEQ multiplex PCR, the TCRdb table keeps only in-frame clones and is missing some. Its listing shows some 40,000 clones. General observations from the study: The study listed around 150 cytomegalovirus-associated TCR beta chains.

The clonotype originates from a human donor in good health. The material sequenced was PBMCs.

CDR3 bases: TGTGCCAGCAGTTCTAAACTCGCGGGGGGGCGTTTGTATTTT. As protein: CASSSKLAGGRLYF. The rearrangement links TRBV4-2 to TRBJ2-3; TRBD2 matches 9 bases. V lost 6 bases, J lost 14 bases, and 15 bases stayed unmatched. The CDR3 length is 14 residues. The germline CDR1 and CDR2 sequences are LGHNA and YNFKEQ.